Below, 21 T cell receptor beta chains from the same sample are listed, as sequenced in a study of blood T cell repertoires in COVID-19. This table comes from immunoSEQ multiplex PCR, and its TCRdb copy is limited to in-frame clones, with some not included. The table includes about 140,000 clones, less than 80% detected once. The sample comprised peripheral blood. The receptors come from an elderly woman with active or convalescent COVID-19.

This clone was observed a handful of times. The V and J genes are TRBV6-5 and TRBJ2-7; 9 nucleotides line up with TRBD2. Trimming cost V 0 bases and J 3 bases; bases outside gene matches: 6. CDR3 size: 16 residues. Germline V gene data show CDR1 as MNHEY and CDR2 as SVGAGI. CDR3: CASSYSRASGVYEQYF. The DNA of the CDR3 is TGTGCCAGCAGTTACTCGAGGGCTAGCGGGGTCTACGAGCAGTACTTC.

The DNA of the CDR3 is TGTGCCAGCAGCTTAGCGGCAGGGGGCGGCAATCAGCCCCAGCATTTT. Its translation: CASSLAAGGGNQPQHF. The chain links TRBV7-9 to TRBJ1-5, with 8 bases aligning to TRBD1. J lost 2 bases, V lost 0 bases, and 3 bases had no gene match. The CDR3 spans 16 residues. Germline-derived CDR1 and CDR2 are SEHNR and FQNEAQ (reference sequence).

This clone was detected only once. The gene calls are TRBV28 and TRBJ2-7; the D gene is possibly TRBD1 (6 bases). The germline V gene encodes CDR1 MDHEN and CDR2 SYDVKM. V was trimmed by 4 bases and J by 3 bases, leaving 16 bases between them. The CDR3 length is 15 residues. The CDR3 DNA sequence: TGTGCCAGCAGTTCTGCCGAAGGACAGCTCTACGAGCAGTACTTC. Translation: CASSSAEGQLYEQYF.

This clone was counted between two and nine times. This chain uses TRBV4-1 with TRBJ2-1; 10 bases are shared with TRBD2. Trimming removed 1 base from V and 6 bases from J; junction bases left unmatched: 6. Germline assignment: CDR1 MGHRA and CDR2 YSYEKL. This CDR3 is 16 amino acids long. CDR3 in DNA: TGCGCCAGCAGCCAAGCAGCGGGGGGGCCGGTCAATGAGCAGTTCTTC. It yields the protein CASSQAAGGPVNEQFF.

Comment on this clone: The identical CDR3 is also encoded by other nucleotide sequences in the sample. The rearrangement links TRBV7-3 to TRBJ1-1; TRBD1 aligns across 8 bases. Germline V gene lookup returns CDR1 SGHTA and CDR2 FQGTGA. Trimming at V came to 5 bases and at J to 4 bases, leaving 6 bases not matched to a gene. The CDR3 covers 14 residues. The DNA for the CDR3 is TGTGCCAGCAGCCGTGGACAGGGCCGCACTGAAGCTTTCTTT. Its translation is CASSRGQGRTEAFF.

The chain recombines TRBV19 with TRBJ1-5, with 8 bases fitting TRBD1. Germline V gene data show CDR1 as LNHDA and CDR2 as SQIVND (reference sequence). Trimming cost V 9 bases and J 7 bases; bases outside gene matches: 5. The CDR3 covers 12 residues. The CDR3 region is CASRQGYQPQHF. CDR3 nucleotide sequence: TGTGCCAGCCGACAGGGGTACCAGCCCCAGCATTTT.

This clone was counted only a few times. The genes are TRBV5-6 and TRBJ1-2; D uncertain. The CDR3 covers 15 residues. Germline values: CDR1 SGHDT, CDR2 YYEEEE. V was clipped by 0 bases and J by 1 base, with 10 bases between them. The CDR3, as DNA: TGTGCCAGCAGCTTGGCAGGTGGACTTAACTATGGCTACACCTTC. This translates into CASSLAGGLNYGYTF.

The CDR3 bases are TGTGCCAGCAGCTTGTTAGCAGGGACTGCCTACAATGAGCAGTTCTTC. Its translation: CASSLLAGTAYNEQFF. The chain carries TRBV5-5 and TRBJ2-1; a possible D gene is TRBD2 (6 bases). Germline-derived CDR1 and CDR2 are SGHKS and YYEKEE (reference sequence). The CDR3 length is 16 residues. The V and J ends lost 1 base and 2 bases respectively, with 13 bases between them. Based on the CDR3 plus reference TRBV5-5 and TRBJ2-1, the full variable domain is DAGVTQSPTHLIKTRGQQVTLRCSPISGHKSVSWYQQVLGQGPQFIFQYYEKEERGRGNFPDRFSARQFPNYSSELNVNALLLGDSALYLCASSLLAGTAYNEQFFGPGTRLTVL.

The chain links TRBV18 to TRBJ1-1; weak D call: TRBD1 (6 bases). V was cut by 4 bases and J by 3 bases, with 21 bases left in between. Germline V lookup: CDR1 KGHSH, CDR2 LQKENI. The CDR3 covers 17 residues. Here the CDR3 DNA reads TGTGCCAGCTCACTCTTACAGGGTCGGTTTGGGGACACTGAAGCTTTCTTT. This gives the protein CASSLLQGRFGDTEAFF.

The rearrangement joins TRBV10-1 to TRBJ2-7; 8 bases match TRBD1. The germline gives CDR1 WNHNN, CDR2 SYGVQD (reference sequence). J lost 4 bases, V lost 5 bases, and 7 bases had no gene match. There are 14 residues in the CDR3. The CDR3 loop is CASSSGTGLYEQYF. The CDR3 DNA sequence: TGCGCCAGCAGTTCAGGGACAGGCCTTTACGAGCAGTACTTC.

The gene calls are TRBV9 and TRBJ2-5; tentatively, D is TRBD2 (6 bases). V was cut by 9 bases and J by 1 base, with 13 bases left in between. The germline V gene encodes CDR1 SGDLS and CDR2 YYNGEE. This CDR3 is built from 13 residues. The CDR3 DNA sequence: TGTGCCACGAGCGGGCGGTCCCAAGAGACCCAGTACTTC. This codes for CATSGRSQETQYF.

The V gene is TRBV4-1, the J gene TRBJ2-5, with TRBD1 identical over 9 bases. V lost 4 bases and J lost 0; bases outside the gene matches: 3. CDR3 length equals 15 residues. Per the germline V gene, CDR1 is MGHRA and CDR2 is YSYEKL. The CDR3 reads CASSRGQGNQETQYF. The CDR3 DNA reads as TGCGCCAGCAGCCGAGGACAGGGGAACCAAGAGACCCAGTACTTC.

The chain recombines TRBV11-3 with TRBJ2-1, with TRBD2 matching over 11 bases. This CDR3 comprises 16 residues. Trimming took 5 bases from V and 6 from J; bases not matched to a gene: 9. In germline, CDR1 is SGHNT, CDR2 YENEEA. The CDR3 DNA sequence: TGTGCCAGCAGCCCCTTTAGCGGGGGGGCCCTCAATGAGCAGTTCTTC. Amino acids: CASSPFSGGALNEQFF.

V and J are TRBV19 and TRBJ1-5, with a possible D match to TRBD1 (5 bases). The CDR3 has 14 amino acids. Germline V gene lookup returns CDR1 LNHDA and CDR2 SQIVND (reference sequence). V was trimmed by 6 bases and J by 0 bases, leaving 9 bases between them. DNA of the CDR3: TGTGCCAGTAGAGCAGGGTATAGCAATCAGCCCCAGCATTTT. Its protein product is CASRAGYSNQPQHF. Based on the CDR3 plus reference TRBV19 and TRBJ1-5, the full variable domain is DGGITQSPKYLFRKEGQNVTLSCEQNLNHDAMYWYRQDPGQGLRLIYYSQIVNDFQKGDIAEGYSVSREKKESFPLTVTSAQKNPTAFYLCASRAGYSNQPQHFGDGTRLSIL.

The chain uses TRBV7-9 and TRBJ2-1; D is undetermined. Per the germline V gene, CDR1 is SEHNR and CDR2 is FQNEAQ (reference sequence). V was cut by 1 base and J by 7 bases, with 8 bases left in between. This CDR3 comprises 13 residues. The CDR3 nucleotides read TGTGCCAGCAGCTTAGATCCCCGGAATGAGCAGTTCTTC. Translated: CASSLDPRNEQFF.

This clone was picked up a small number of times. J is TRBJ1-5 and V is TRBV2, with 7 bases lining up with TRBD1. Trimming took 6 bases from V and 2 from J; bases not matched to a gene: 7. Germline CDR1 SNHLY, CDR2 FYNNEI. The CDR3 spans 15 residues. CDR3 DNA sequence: TGTGCCAGCAGCGACAGGGCTTTGGGCAATCAGCCCCAGCATTTT. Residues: CASSDRALGNQPQHF.

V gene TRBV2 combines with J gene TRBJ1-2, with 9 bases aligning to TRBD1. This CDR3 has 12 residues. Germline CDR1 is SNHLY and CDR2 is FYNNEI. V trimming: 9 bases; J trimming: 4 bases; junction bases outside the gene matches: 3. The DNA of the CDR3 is TGTGCCAGACAGGGGGCTGGCTATGGCTACACCTTC. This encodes CARQGAGYGYTF.

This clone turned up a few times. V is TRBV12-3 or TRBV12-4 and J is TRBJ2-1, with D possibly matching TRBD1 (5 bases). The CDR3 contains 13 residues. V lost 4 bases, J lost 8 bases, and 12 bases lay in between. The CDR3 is CASSSARGYEQFF. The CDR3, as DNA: TGTGCCAGCAGTTCGGCAAGGGGTTATGAGCAGTTCTTC.

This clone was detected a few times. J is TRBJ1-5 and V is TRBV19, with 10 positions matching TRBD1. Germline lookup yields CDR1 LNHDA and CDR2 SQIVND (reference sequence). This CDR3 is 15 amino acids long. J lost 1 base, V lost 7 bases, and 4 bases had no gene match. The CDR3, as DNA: TGTGCCAGTACCCGGACAGGGGGGAGCAATCAGCCCCAGCATTTT. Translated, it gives CASTRTGGSNQPQHF.

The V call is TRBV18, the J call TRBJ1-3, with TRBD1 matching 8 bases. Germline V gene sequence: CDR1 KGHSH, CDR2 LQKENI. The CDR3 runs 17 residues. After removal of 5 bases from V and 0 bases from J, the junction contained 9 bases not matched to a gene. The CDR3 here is CASSARGQGPSGNTIYF. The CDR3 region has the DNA TGTGCCAGCTCAGCCCGAGGACAGGGTCCCTCTGGAAACACCATATATTTT.

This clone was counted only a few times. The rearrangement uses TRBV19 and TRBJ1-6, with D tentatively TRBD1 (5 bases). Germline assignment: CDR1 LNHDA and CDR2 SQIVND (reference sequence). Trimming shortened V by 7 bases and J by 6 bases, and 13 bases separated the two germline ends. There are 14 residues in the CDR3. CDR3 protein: CASTRQNGNSPLHF. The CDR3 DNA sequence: TGTGCCAGTACTCGACAGAACGGTAATTCACCCCTCCACTTT.